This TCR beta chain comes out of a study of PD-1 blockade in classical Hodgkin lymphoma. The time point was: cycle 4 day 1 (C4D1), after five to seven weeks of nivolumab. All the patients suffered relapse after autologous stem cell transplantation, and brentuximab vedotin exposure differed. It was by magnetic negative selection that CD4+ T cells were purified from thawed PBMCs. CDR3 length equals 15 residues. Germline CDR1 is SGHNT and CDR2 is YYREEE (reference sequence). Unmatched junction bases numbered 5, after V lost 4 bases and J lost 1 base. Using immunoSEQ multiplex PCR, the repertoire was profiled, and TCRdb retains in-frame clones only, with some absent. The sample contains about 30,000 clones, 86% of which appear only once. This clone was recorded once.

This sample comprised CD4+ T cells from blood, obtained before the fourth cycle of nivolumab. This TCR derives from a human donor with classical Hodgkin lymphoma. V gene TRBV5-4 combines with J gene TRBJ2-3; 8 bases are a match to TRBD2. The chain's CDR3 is CASSGTSGRTDTQYF. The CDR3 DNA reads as TGTGCCAGCAGCGGAACTAGCGGACGCACAGATACGCAGTATTTT.